This record covers a single T cell receptor beta chain. Germline-derived CDR1 and CDR2 are DFQATT and SNEGSKA (reference sequence). The ends were cut back, 0 bases at V and 3 bases at J, with 12 bases in the middle. The CDR3 runs 14 residues. This sample was taken from a study of blood T cells in healthy people across ages. PCR was performed a second time for about 7 to 11 cycles using a sample-barcoded 5' primer and a J-beta primer mix. One entry per CDR3 protein, called by TCRdb with MiXCR from the 5' RACE reads. Here the sample spans about 760,000 distinct CDR3 sequences, about 61% being singletons.

This TCR derives from a man aged 35 to 55 in good health. Sequenced input: blood. The chain joins TRBV20-1 to TRBJ2-7; D not resolved. The CDR3 bases are TGCAGTGCTAGAGATGAGACTTACCGCTACGAGCAGTACTTC. Amino acid sequence: CSARDETYRYEQYF.